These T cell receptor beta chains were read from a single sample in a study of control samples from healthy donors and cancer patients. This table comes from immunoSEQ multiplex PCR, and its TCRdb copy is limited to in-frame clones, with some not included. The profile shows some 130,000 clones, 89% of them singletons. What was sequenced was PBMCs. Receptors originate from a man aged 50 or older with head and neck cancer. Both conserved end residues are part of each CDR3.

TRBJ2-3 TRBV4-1 CASSQESNQGITDTQYF
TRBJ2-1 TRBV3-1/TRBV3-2 CASSPVTSSNEQFF
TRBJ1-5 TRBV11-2 CASSSGREDQPQHF
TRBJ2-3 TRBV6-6 CASKILAGSTDTQYF
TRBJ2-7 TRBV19 CASSNTGTRHEQYF
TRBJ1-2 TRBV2 CASSVGGRENGYTF
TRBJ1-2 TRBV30 CAWSVTPGYLGGYTF
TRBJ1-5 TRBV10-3 CAISELNQPQHF
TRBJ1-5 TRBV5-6 CASSFGQGARNQPQHF
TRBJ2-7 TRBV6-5 CASTTAPGYEQYF
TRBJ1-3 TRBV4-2 CASSQENNGAGNTIYF
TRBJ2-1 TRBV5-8 CASSLGVAGDNEQFF
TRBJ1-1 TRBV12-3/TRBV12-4 CASSQTRAFF
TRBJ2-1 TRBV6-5 CASSLLAGYNEQFF
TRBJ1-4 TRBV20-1 CSASEWVRGEKLFF
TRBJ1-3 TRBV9 CASSVDGRSSGNTIYF
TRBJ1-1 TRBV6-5 CASQTAHYTEAFF
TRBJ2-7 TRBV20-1 CSALRREQYF
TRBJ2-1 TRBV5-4 CASSLAGKWASSYNEQFF
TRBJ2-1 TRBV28 CASSSLADPYNEQFF
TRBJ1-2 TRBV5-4 CASTLGSSYGYTF
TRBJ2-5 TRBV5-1 CASSLFGREPQETQYF
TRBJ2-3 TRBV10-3 CAISGDRGRAGGPGDTQYF
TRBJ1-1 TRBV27 CASSLIGVTEAFF
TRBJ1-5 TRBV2 CASSEALGWDQPQHF
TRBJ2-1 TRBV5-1 CASTLLAGGVYNEQFF
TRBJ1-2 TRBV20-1 CSAIDINYGYTF